This T cell receptor (beta chain) was identified in a study of CD8 T cells in Susac syndrome. Sequencing of TCR beta was carried out in blood CD8+ and CD4+ T cells. In the multiple sclerosis control group, patients were treatment-naive and had stable or active relapsing-remitting disease. Isolation of CD8+ and CD4+ T cells was performed negatively, whereas enrichment of TEMRA cells was done by FACS. Trimming pared 6 bases from V and 0 bases from J, leaving 24 bases between. This CDR3 comprises 17 residues. Germline V gene lookup returns CDR1 DFQATT and CDR2 SNEGSKA (reference sequence). Reverse transcription of about 0.5 to 1 ug RNA was carried out with random hexamers. Across 54 Vbeta and 13 Jbeta, TCR beta CDR3 was amplified with immunoSEQ multiplex PCR. TCRdb reprocessed the immunoSEQ multiplex PCR reads with MiXCR, giving one entry per CDR3 protein. Of a few hundred thousand distinct CDR3 sequences in the sample, approximately 89% were seen once.

The sequence derives from a human donor with multiple sclerosis. Sequencing was performed on CD8+ T cells from PBMCs. The chain uses TRBV20-1 and TRBJ2-7, with D possibly matching TRBD1 (7 bases). The CDR3 DNA reads as TGCAGTGCGGCAGGAGGGACAGTCCAAAGGGTCTCCTACGAGCAGTACTTC. It is translated as CSAAGGTVQRVSYEQYF.